A selection of T cell receptor beta chains follows, all from one sample in a study of molecular identifiers for immune sequencing clone quantification. Each CDR3 protein is one row after TCRdb ran MiXCR on the PCR reads. This sample yields 490,000 or so distinct CDR3 sequences, of which roughly 23% are seen a single time; roughly 0.81% belongs to the top ten. The specimen sequenced was naive CD8+ T cells from blood, with Jurkat cell RNA spiked in. These TCRs come from a human donor in good health. Some libraries in this study had Jurkat cell RNA spiked in. Both conserved end residues are part of each CDR3. A D gene is named only where the DNA matches it firmly. For some rows the clone size is stated as once, few or many, or as a class when expanded; others skip it.

j_call | v_call | clone_size | d_call | cdr3_aa | cdr3_nt
TRBJ2-3 | TRBV20-1 | few | TRBD1 | CSAGEGGGTDTQYF | TGCAGTGCTGGGGAAGGGGGCGGCACAGATACGCAGTATTTT
TRBJ2-3 | TRBV12-3/TRBV12-4 | - | TRBD2 | CASTPLGGLAGGIPLQYF | TGTGCCAGCACCCCCCTAGGCGGACTAGCGGGGGGGATTCCGCTGCAGTATTTT
TRBJ2-3 | TRBV30 | many | - | CAWSLTGYSDTQYF | TGTGCCTGGAGTTTAACAGGGTATTCAGATACGCAGTATTTT
TRBJ2-3 | TRBV6-2/TRBV6-3 | - | TRBD1 | CASSWDSRYYQPQYF | TGTGCCAGCAGTTGGGACAGCCGGTACTATCAGCCCCAGTATTTT
TRBJ2-7 | TRBV5-1 | few | - | CASSSTGTKGYEQYF | TGCGCCAGCAGCTCAACCGGGACCAAGGGCTACGAGCAGTACTTC
TRBJ2-3 | TRBV12-3/TRBV12-4 | - | TRBD1 | CASSLGRAGGYDTQYF | TGTGCCAGCAGTTTGGGAAGGGCAGGGGGCTATGATACGCAGTATTTT
TRBJ2-5 | TRBV9 | many | - | CASSAKGSSETQYF | TGTGCCAGCAGCGCCAAGGGGAGTTCCGAGACCCAGTACTTC
TRBJ2-7 | TRBV5-8 | - | - | CSSNTRWDEQYF | TGTTCCAGCAACACCCGCTGGGACGAGCAGTACTTC
TRBJ2-7 | TRBV6-2/TRBV6-3 | many | - | CASSYSWDEQYF | TGTGCCAGCAGTTACTCATGGGACGAGCAGTACTTC
TRBJ2-1 | TRBV7-3 | - | - | CASSLTGIENEQFF | TGTGCCAGCAGCCTCACAGGGATAGAGAATGAGCAGTTCTTC
TRBJ2-3 | TRBV7-6 | many | TRBD2 | CASSLRLAGGPDTQYF | TGTGCCAGCAGCTTAAGACTAGCGGGGGGCCCAGATACGCAGTATTTT
TRBJ2-7 | TRBV11-2 | many | - | CASSLGQDEQYF | TGTGCCAGCAGCTTAGGCCAGGACGAGCAGTACTTC
TRBJ2-3 | TRBV7-2 | few | TRBD2 | CASSHLSFVTSGNTDTQYF | TGTGCCAGCAGCCACCTATCCTTTGTCACTAGCGGGAACACAGATACGCAGTATTTT
TRBJ2-5 | TRBV7-9 | few | - | CASNFMAQETQYF | TGTGCCAGCAACTTCATGGCCCAAGAGACCCAGTACTTC
TRBJ2-3 | TRBV28 | many | - | CASSPPGPHLASTDTQYF | TGTGCCAGCAGTCCCCCGGGACCCCATTTAGCTAGCACAGATACGCAGTATTTT
TRBJ1-6 | TRBV3-1 | - | - | CASSPRGNPNSPLHF | TGTGCCAGCAGCCCCCGCGGGAACCCCAATTCACCCCTCCACTTT
TRBJ1-5 | TRBV27 | - | - | CAGSLSSGWLQPQHF | TGTGCCGGCAGTTTATCGTCAGGCTGGCTTCAGCCCCAGCATTTT
TRBJ1-1 | TRBV29-1 | many | - | CSAVGTEAFF | TGCAGCGCGGTGGGCACTGAAGCTTTCTTT
TRBJ1-4 | TRBV6-1 | many | - | CASNPVVLGEKLFF | TGTGCCAGCAATCCCGTCGTTTTGGGGGAAAAACTGTTTTTT
TRBJ1-5 | TRBV20-1 | - | TRBD1 | CSARRAGTVDPRSNQPQHF | TGCAGTGCTAGACGGGCCGGGACAGTCGACCCCCGTAGCAATCAGCCCCAGCATTTT
TRBJ2-3 | TRBV9 | many | - | CASSTTGEVDTQYF | TGTGCCAGCAGTACAACAGGGGAGGTAGATACGCAGTATTTT
TRBJ2-7 | TRBV7-2 | many | - | CASSQRGTYEQYF | TGTGCCAGCAGCCAAAGGGGGACCTACGAGCAGTACTTC
TRBJ2-6 | TRBV6-5 | many | - | CASSYGSSGANVLTF | TGTGCCAGCAGCTACGGGAGTTCAGGGGCCAACGTCCTGACTTTC
TRBJ1-1 | TRBV15 | many | - | CATSREVNTEAFF | TGTGCCACCAGCAGAGAGGTAAACACTGAAGCTTTCTTT
TRBJ2-7 | TRBV19 | - | - | CASRKRDMPSYERYF | TGTGCCAGTAGGAAACGGGACATGCCCTCCTACGAGCGGTACTTC
TRBJ2-7 | TRBV6-2/TRBV6-3 | - | TRBD1 | CASSYDGTGGDWEQYF | TGTGCCAGCAGCTACGATGGGACAGGGGGGGATTGGGAGCAGTACTTC
TRBJ2-3 | TRBV12-3/TRBV12-4 | few | TRBD2 | CASSLGAGGPLTDTQYF | TGTGCCAGCAGTTTAGGAGCGGGGGGGCCTTTGACAGATACGCAGTATTTT
TRBJ2-3 | TRBV11-2 | few | TRBD2 | CASSSYSGFTDTQYF | TGTGCCAGCAGCTCGTATAGCGGGTTCACAGATACGCAGTATTTT
TRBJ2-5 | TRBV5-1 | - | - | CASSLNRGKVAETQYF | TGCGCCAGCAGCTTGAACCGGGGCAAGGTAGCGGAGACCCAGTACTTC
TRBJ2-7 | TRBV20-1 | few | - | CSANPAHSYEQYF | TGCAGTGCCAACCCAGCACACTCCTACGAGCAGTACTTC
TRBJ2-7 | TRBV5-1 | many | - | CASSWSQGGYEQYF | TGCGCCAGCAGCTGGAGCCAGGGGGGCTACGAGCAGTACTTC
TRBJ2-1 | TRBV4-3 | - | TRBD2 | CASSQTLAGGHSSYNEQFF | TGCGCCAGCAGCCAAACGTTGGCGGGAGGGCATAGTTCCTACAATGAGCAGTTCTTC
TRBJ2-2 | TRBV9 | many | - | CASSVVGGLNTGELFF | TGTGCCAGCAGCGTAGTGGGGGGCCTGAACACCGGGGAGCTGTTTTTT
TRBJ1-5 | TRBV19 | many | - | CASSWTGDSNQPQHF | TGTGCCAGTAGCTGGACGGGTGATAGCAATCAGCCCCAGCATTTT
TRBJ2-5 | TRBV7-2 | few | - | CASSLGVGQETQYF | TGTGCCAGCAGCTTGGGGGTTGGGCAAGAGACCCAGTACTTC
TRBJ2-3 | TRBV28 | many | - | CASRPRRGKGTDTQYF | TGTGCCAGCAGACCCCGCCGCGGGAAGGGCACAGATACGCAGTATTTT
TRBJ1-1 | TRBV20-1 | - | - | CSVNISPRPMNPEAFF | TGCAGTGTCAACATAAGCCCCCGTCCGATGAACCCTGAAGCTTTCTTT
TRBJ1-2 | TRBV7-9 | many | - | CASSQNGYTF | TGTGCCAGCAGCCAAAATGGCTACACCTTC
TRBJ2-3 | TRBV6-5 | many | TRBD2 | CASSRGSGRDTQYF | TGTGCCAGCAGCCGGGGTAGCGGGAGAGATACGCAGTATTTT
TRBJ2-5 | TRBV6-6 | many | TRBD2 | CASSYSAGEQETQYF | TGTGCCAGCAGTTACTCGGCGGGAGAGCAAGAGACCCAGTACTTC
TRBJ2-7 | TRBV11-1 | few | TRBD2 | CASTPSNRAGVYEQYF | TGTGCCAGCACCCCATCGAACCGAGCGGGGGTCTACGAGCAGTACTTC
TRBJ1-1 | TRBV19 | - | - | CASSSLTGYSEAFF | TGTGCCAGTAGCTCCCTCACAGGGTATTCTGAAGCTTTCTTT
TRBJ2-7 | TRBV4-3 | many | TRBD1 | CASSHRQGYEQYF | TGCGCCAGCAGCCACCGACAGGGCTACGAGCAGTACTTC
TRBJ2-1 | TRBV7-2 | many | TRBD2 | CASSTLAGYTYNEQFF | TGTGCCAGCAGCACCCTAGCGGGATACACCTACAATGAGCAGTTCTTC
TRBJ2-5 | TRBV5-1 | many | TRBD1 | CASSLRQGVLQETQYF | TGCGCCAGCAGCCTAAGACAGGGGGTCCTACAAGAGACCCAGTACTTC
TRBJ2-2 | TRBV7-9 | few | TRBD2 | CASSPGLAGGSGELFF | TGTGCCAGCAGCCCCGGGCTAGCGGGAGGTTCCGGGGAGCTGTTTTTT
TRBJ1-5 | TRBV10-3 | - | TRBD1 | CAISSDREFDLPQHF | TGTGCCATCAGTTCGGACAGGGAGTTTGACCTGCCCCAGCATTTT
TRBJ2-1 | TRBV6-2/TRBV6-3 | many | - | CASGPHNEQFF | TGTGCCAGCGGTCCGCACAATGAGCAGTTCTTC
TRBJ1-1 | TRBV29-1 | many | - | CTYAPEAFF | TGCACCTACGCCCCTGAAGCTTTCTTT
TRBJ1-5 | TRBV19 | - | - | CASSILGGLTNQPQHF | TGTGCCAGTAGTATACTGGGGGGCCTTACCAATCAGCCCCAGCATTTT
TRBJ2-7 | TRBV7-9 | many | - | CASSPSGLGQQYF | TGTGCCAGCAGCCCCAGTGGGCTGGGACAGCAGTACTTC
TRBJ2-7 | TRBV28 | once | TRBD1 | CASSWRQGPYEQYF | TGTGCCAGCAGCTGGCGACAGGGCCCCTACGAGCAGTACTTC
TRBJ2-2 | TRBV13 | - | TRBD1 | CASSLPGLRTGARELFF | TGTGCCAGCAGCTTACCCGGCCTTAGGACAGGGGCCCGGGAGCTGTTTTTT
TRBJ2-7 | TRBV4-2 | few | TRBD2 | CASSQETSGSYEQYF | TGTGCCAGCAGCCAAGAAACTAGCGGGAGCTACGAGCAGTACTTC
TRBJ1-2 | TRBV5-4 | many | - | CASSLQQEYYGYTF | TGTGCCAGCAGCTTGCAGCAGGAGTACTATGGCTACACCTTC